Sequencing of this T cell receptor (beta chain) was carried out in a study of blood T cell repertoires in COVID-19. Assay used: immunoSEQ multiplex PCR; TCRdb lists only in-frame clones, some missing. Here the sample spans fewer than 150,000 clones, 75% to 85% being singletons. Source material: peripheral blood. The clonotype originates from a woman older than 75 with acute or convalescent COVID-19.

DNA for the CDR3: TGTGCCATCAGTGAGAGGACAACGGGTGGGGAAAAACTGTTTTTT. Protein product: CAISERTTGGEKLFF. The gene calls are TRBV10-3 and TRBJ1-4, with D maybe TRBD1 (5 bases). The CDR3 covers 15 residues. Trimming shortened V by 2 bases and J by 8 bases, and 15 bases separated the two germline ends. Germline CDR1 ENHRY, CDR2 SYGVKD.